This TCR beta chain comes out of a study of OX40 agonist ivuxolimab in advanced cancers. V was cut by 1 base and J by 6 bases, with 7 bases left in between. The CDR3 covers 13 residues. The germline CDR1 and CDR2 sequences are SGHNT and YENEEA. Data came from immunoSEQ multiplex PCR; TCRdb stores just in-frame clones and leaves some out. The sample records approximately 61,000 clones, approximately 78% being singletons. The V call is TRBV11-3, the J call TRBJ2-1; no firm D call. The sample here was CD4+ or CD8+ T cells sorted from blood, taken in a trial of the OX40 agonist ivuxolimab. This TCR derives from an adult with an advanced solid tumor such as melanoma, head and neck, liver or kidney cancer. CDR3 sequence (DNA): TGTGCCAGCAGCTTAGGTTCCAGCAATGAGCAGTTCTTC. As protein: CASSLGSSNEQFF.